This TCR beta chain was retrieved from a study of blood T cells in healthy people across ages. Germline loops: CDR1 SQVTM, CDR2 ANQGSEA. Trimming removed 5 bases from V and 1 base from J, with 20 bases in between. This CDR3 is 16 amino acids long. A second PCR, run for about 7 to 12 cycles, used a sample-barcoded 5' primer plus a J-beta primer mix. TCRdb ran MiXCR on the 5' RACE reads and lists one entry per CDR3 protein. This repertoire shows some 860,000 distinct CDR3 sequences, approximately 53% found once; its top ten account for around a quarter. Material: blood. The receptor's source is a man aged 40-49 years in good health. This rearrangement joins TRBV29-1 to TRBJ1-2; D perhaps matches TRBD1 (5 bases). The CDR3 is CSVSGDLRGNNYGYTF. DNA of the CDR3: TGCAGCGTTTCCGGGGACCTACGGGGGAATAACTATGGCTACACCTTC.